The TCR beta chain described here comes from a study of T cell responses to AZD1222 COVID-19 vaccine. The germline CDR1 and CDR2 sequences are MNHNS and SASEGT. The V segment lost 3 bases and the J segment 0 bases; nucleotides outside the gene matches: 4. The CDR3 contains 17 residues. General study points: Recipients of two AZD1222 doses showed rising Spike-specific TCR breadth and depth.

Measured with immunoSEQ multiplex PCR; TCRdb has only the in-frame clones, and not every one. The sample lists more than 100,000 clones; roughly 85% were seen once. With regard to this clone: Its antigen is not identified.

This sample comprised peripheral blood, obtained 28 days after the second dose of the MenACWY control vaccine. The sequence derives from an adult who received the MenACWY meningococcal vaccine as a control. V gene TRBV6-1 combines with J gene TRBJ2-6; 8 bases map to TRBD2. As DNA, the CDR3 is TGTGCCAGCAGTGAGGTAGCGGGACGCTCTGGGGCCAACGTCCTGACTTTC. It yields the protein CASSEVAGRSGANVLTF.